The sequence of this T cell receptor (beta chain) was determined in a study of T-cell reconstitution after alpha-beta-depleted transplantation in children. TCRbeta library preparation incorporated unique molecular identifiers. TCRdb passed the PCR reads through MiXCR, listing each CDR3 protein once. Here the sample spans hundreds of thousands of distinct CDR3 sequences, about 17% being singletons. The sample in question was PBMCs from the stem cell graft donor, obtained from the stem cell graft. This TCR came from a human donor who donated a stem cell graft to a child with acute lymphoblastic leukemia.

This CDR3 reads CSAGAPRQGATEAFF. CDR3 DNA: TGCAGTGCTGGGGCGCCAAGACAGGGGGCCACTGAAGCTTTCTTT. The J gene is TRBJ1-1, the V gene TRBV20-1, with 10 bases that match TRBD1. V dropped 5 bases and J dropped 4; count of bases not matched to a gene: 10. CDR3 length equals 15 residues. Germline CDR1 and CDR2: DFQATT and SNEGSKA (reference sequence).